This TCR beta chain was sequenced for a study of T cell responses to AZD1222 COVID-19 vaccine. General study points: Scientists sampled the repertoires only once the peak T cell response had passed. Only a handful of people who got AZD1222 tested seropositive at baseline. Nearly half of spike-specific TCRs reportedly go after variant regions that carry no mutations.

Repertoires were generated with immunoSEQ multiplex PCR, while TCRdb's copy carries only in-frame clones and drops some. Of 55,000 to 75,000 clones detected, more than 65% appear once; the ten largest clones hold approximately 20%. A remark on this clone: Its antigen is not known.

The length of the CDR3 is 14 residues. Trimming pared 5 bases from V and 3 bases from J, leaving 13 bases between. Per the germline V gene, CDR1 is MNHEY and CDR2 is SMNVEV (reference sequence). This TCR was recovered from an adult in good health. The source was peripheral blood, collected on day 0 of MenACWY control vaccination. The chain has TRBV27 and TRBJ1-2; perhaps TRBD1 as D (5 bases). The chain's CDR3 is CASSPMGRDYGYTF. CDR3 in DNA: TGTGCCAGCAGTCCCATGGGACGGGACTATGGCTACACCTTC.